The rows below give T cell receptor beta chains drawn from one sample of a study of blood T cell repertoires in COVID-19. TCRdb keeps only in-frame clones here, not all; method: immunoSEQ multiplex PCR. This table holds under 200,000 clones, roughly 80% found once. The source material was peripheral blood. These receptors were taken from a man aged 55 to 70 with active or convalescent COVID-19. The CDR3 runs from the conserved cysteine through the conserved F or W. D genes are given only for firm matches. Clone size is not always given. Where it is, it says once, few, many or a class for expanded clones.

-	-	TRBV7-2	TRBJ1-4	CASSLVTEELFF	TGTGCCAGCAGCTTAGTGACCGAGGAACTGTTTTTT
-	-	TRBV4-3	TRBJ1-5	CASSPGLGQPQHF	TGCGCCAGCAGCCCGGGTCTCGGACAGCCCCAGCATTTT
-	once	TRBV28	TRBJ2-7	CASSFLLAELSYEQYF	TGTGCCAGCAGTTTCCTGCTGGCGGAACTCTCCTACGAGCAGTACTTC
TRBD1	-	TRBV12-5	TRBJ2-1	CASGLGTGFLSSYNEQFF	TGTGCTAGTGGTTTAGGGACAGGGTTCTTGAGCTCCTACAATGAGCAGTTCTTC
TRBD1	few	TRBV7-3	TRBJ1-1	CASSTTGGSTEAFF	TGTGCCAGCAGCACCACAGGGGGCTCAACTGAAGCTTTCTTT
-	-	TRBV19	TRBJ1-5	CASTERTEPQHF	TGTGCCAGTACAGAGAGGACAGAGCCCCAGCATTTT
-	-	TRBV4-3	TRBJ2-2	CASSQEGGAANTGELFF	TGCGCCAGCAGCCAAGAAGGGGGGGCAGCGAACACCGGGGAGCTGTTTTTT
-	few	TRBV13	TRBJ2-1	CASSQTGTGDNEQFF	TGTGCCAGCAGCCAGACAGGGACGGGGGACAATGAGCAGTTCTTC
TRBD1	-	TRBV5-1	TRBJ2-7	CASSLEDRVHEQYF	TGCGCCAGCAGCTTGGAAGACAGGGTCCACGAGCAGTACTTC
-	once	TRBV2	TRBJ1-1	CASSVGSAEAFF	TGTGCCAGCAGTGTGGGGAGTGCTGAAGCTTTCTTT
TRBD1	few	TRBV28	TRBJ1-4	CASGADRDLTNEKLFF	TGTGCCAGCGGGGCCGACAGGGATCTAACTAATGAAAAACTGTTTTTT
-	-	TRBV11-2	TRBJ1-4	CASSLVGRRANEKLFF	TGTGCCAGCAGCTTAGTAGGCAGGCGGGCTAATGAAAAACTGTTTTTT
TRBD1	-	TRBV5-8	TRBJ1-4	CASSPGQGMNEKLFF	TGTGCCAGCAGCCCCGGACAGGGGATGAATGAAAAACTGTTTTTT
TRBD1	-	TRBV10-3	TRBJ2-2	CAISDRQGVTGELFF	TGTGCCATCAGTGATAGACAGGGGGTGACCGGGGAGCTGTTTTTT
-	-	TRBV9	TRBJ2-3	CASSVTPAADTQYF	TGTGCCAGCAGCGTAACCCCTGCGGCAGATACGCAGTATTTT
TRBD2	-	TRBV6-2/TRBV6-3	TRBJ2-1	CASSYSLAGGWTPDEQFF	TGTGCCAGCAGTTACTCCCTAGCGGGAGGTTGGACTCCGGATGAGCAGTTCTTC
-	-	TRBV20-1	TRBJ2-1	CSAGDSNEQFF	TGCAGTGCTGGGGACTCCAATGAGCAGTTCTTC
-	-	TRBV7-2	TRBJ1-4	CASSLEGTFNEKLFF	TGTGCCAGCAGCTTAGAAGGGACTTTTAATGAAAAACTGTTTTTT
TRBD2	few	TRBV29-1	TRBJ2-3	CSVETSGSGWTDTQYF	TGCAGCGTTGAAACTAGCGGGAGCGGGTGGACAGATACGCAGTATTTT
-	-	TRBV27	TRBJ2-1	CASSPLGNEQFF	TGTGCCAGCAGCCCACTAGGAAATGAGCAGTTCTTC
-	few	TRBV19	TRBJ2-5	CASSITGPGPETQYF	TGTGCCAGTAGTATAACAGGGCCGGGCCCGGAGACCCAGTACTTC
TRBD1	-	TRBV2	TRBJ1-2	CASTRAETGVYGYTF	TGTGCCAGCACCCGGGCGGAGACAGGGGTCTATGGCTACACCTTC
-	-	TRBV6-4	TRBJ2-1	CASSSGAGNEQFF	TGTGCCAGCAGTTCCGGGGCGGGGAATGAGCAGTTCTTC
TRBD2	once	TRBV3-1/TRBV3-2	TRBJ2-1	CASKRLAGDNEQFF	TGTGCCAGTAAGAGACTAGCGGGAGATAATGAGCAGTTCTTC
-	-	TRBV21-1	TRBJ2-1	CASSTWDWPYNEQFF	TGTGCCAGCAGCACATGGGACTGGCCCTACAATGAGCAGTTCTTC
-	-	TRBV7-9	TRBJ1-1	CASSSPGTQALMNTEAFF	TGTGCCAGCAGCTCCCCCGGGACACAAGCGTTAATGAACACTGAAGCTTTCTTT
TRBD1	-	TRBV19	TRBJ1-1	CATTTGTGGREAFF	TGTGCCACCACCACCGGGACAGGGGGGCGTGAAGCTTTCTTT
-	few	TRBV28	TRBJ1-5	CASSPHWTNSNQPQHF	TGTGCCAGCAGCCCCCACTGGACAAATAGCAATCAGCCCCAGCATTTT
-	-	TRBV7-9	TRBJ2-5	CASSLLAGETQYF	TGTGCCAGCAGCCTTCTAGCTGGAGAGACCCAGTACTTC
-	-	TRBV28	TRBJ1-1	CASSQVGNTEAFF	TGTGCCAGCAGTCAGGTAGGGAACACTGAAGCTTTCTTT